This T cell receptor (beta chain) originates from a study of shared clonotypes between healthy human individuals. Whole-study findings and limits: Sharing across four donors was highest in naive CD4 (roughly 5%) and lowest in memory CD8 (0.4%). Clonotype sharing among donors was expected to depend on sequencing depth. In general, naive subsets displayed greater estimated richness than memory subsets did.

Points on this clone: The target antigen is unknown.

Assay used: immunoSEQ multiplex PCR; TCRdb lists only in-frame clones, some missing. Of 660,000 or so clones listed, 95% to 97% are singletons. The CDR3 contains 16 residues. CDR1 and CDR2 from the germline V gene are MNHEY and SMNVEV (reference sequence). The ends were cut back, 0 bases at V and 5 bases at J, with 17 bases in the middle. Positively selected for CCR7, the CD45RO-negative cells used as naive CD8 cells excluded terminally differentiated effector memory CD45RA+ cells. The chain is built from TRBV27 and TRBJ2-7; possibly TRBD2 for D (5 bases). Sample: naive CD8+ T cells sorted from blood. The TCR sequence derives from a woman under 40 in good health. The CDR3 sequence is CASSLSLSGYRNEQYF. The CDR3 DNA is TGTGCCAGCAGTTTATCGTTATCGGGGTATCGGAACGAGCAGTACTTC.